Listed below are T cell receptor beta chains from one sample, sequenced in a study of regulatory T cells in long-lasting Graves disease. TCRdb reanalysed the multiplex PCR reads using MiXCR and keeps one entry per CDR3 protein. The sample gives 250,000 to 300,000 distinct CDR3 sequences, 22% of which show up once; 45% to 70% is in the top ten. Sequencing used peripheral blood mononuclear cells (PBMCs), obtained when the disease was refractory, from a patient treated with antithyroid drugs. These receptors came from a female donor with Graves disease. CDR3s include the opening cysteine and the closing phenylalanine or tryptophan. D genes are given only for firm matches. Part of the rows lack a size; the others show once, few, many or a class for expanded clones.

v_gene,j_gene,d_gene,abundance,CDR3aa,CDR3nt
TRBV27,TRBJ2-2,-,many,CASSLGQVRDTGELFF,TGTGCCAGCAGTTTGGGGCAGGTCAGGGACACCGGGGAGCTGTTTTTT
TRBV11-2,TRBJ2-7,-,many,CASSLLRGSEQYF,TGTGCCAGCAGCTTGCTGCGGGGCTCCGAGCAGTACTTC
TRBV30,TRBJ1-3,-,few,CAWSVYRGSGNTIYF,TGTGCCTGGAGTGTATACCGGGGATCTGGAAACACCATATATTTT
TRBV5-1,TRBJ1-6,-,-,CVSSRGQTNSPLHF,TGCGTCAGCAGCCGCGGACAGACCAATTCACCCCTCCACTTT
TRBV11-2,TRBJ1-2,TRBD1,many,CASSFGTGDYGYTF,TGTGCCAGCAGCTTCGGGACAGGGGACTATGGCTACACCTTC
TRBV6-2/TRBV6-3,TRBJ1-5,-,few,CASSRDSFSNQPQHF,TGTGCCAGCAGCCGCGACAGCTTTAGCAATCAGCCCCAGCATTTT
TRBV24-1,TRBJ2-1,TRBD1,-,CATSDRGQGVWNEQFF,TGTGCCACCAGTGATCGCGGACAGGGAGTTTGGAATGAGCAGTTCTTC
TRBV7-2,TRBJ2-7,-,many,CASSLRRGFYEQYF,TGTGCCAGCAGCTTACGGAGGGGGTTCTACGAGCAGTACTTC
TRBV12-3/TRBV12-4,TRBJ2-7,TRBD2,many,CASSLSGRVYEQYF,TGTGCCAGCAGTTTGAGCGGGAGAGTATACGAGCAGTACTTC
TRBV12-3/TRBV12-4,TRBJ2-5,TRBD2,few,CASSYTLAGGETQYF,TGTGCCAGCAGTTATACGCTAGCGGGAGGGGAGACCCAGTACTTC
TRBV6-1,TRBJ1-3,-,few,CASSENMGPLSGNTIYF,TGTGCCAGCAGTGAAAATATGGGACCGCTCTCTGGAAACACCATATATTTT
TRBV2,TRBJ2-7,TRBD2,many,CASKAGGITYEQYF,TGTGCCAGCAAAGCGGGAGGGATAACCTACGAGCAGTACTTC
TRBV12-3/TRBV12-4,TRBJ1-1,TRBD1,many,CASSPTGGNTEAFF,TGTGCCAGCAGTCCAACAGGGGGGAACACTGAAGCTTTCTTT
TRBV7-2,TRBJ2-7,TRBD1,many,CASSLSPTGGGYEQYF,TGTGCCAGCAGCTTATCCCCGACAGGGGGGGGCTACGAGCAGTACTTC
TRBV7-2,TRBJ2-3,-,-,CASSFPVAAGNPDTQYF,TGTGCCAGCAGCTTCCCGGTCGCCGCCGGAAACCCAGATACGCAGTATTTT
TRBV10-3,TRBJ2-5,TRBD2,few,CAISESTSGSQETQYF,TGTGCCATCAGTGAGTCGACTAGCGGGTCCCAAGAGACCCAGTACTTC
TRBV28,TRBJ1-2,-,many,CASSAPKTVNYGYTF,TGTGCCAGCAGCGCGCCGAAGACGGTAAACTATGGCTACACCTTC
TRBV5-6,TRBJ2-2,-,-,CASSLEAGWNGELFF,TGTGCCAGCAGCTTGGAGGCAGGGTGGAACGGGGAGCTGTTTTTT
TRBV20-1,TRBJ1-2,TRBD1,many,CSAWTGSYYGYTF,TGCAGCGCATGGACAGGGTCGTACTATGGCTACACCTTC
TRBV30,TRBJ1-6,-,few,CAWSAGPPDNSPLHF,TGTGCCTGGAGTGCAGGGCCCCCTGATAATTCACCCCTCCACTTT
TRBV7-2,TRBJ2-5,TRBD2,-,CASSSWTSGKQETQYF,TGTGCCAGCAGCTCTTGGACTAGCGGCAAACAAGAGACCCAGTACTTC